The 10 T cell receptor beta chains below all came from one sample that was sequenced in a study of identical twins. TCRdb re-analysed the 5' RACE reads in MiXCR, keeping a single row per CDR3 protein. The data contain approximately 410,000 distinct CDR3 sequences, around a sixth of them seen just once; the ten biggest clones take up 10% to 15%. The specimen was naive T cells sorted from blood. The receptor source for this set is a man aged 45-60 years in good health.

The chain carries TRBV7-9 and TRBJ2-7; 10 bases map to TRBD1. The germline V gene encodes CDR1 SEHNR and CDR2 FQNEAQ (reference sequence). The CDR3 covers 14 residues. V trimming: 5 bases; J trimming: 5 bases; junction bases outside the gene matches: 6. CDR3 region: CASSAIGQGDEQYF. DNA for the CDR3: TGTGCCAGCAGCGCGATCGGACAGGGGGACGAGCAGTACTTC.

Points on this clonotype: A much larger clone differs from this one at a single base, so this may be a read error. The chain carries TRBV5-1 and TRBJ2-7; no clear D. Germline-derived CDR1 and CDR2 are SGHRS and YFSETQ. This CDR3 is 13 amino acids long. CDR3 in amino acids: CTSSLTPSYEQYF. CDR3 in DNA: TGCACCAGCAGCTTAACCCCGTCCTACGAGCAGTACTTC.

This clonotype has a count of ten or more. The chain employs TRBV27 and TRBJ2-1; D gene uncertain. The CDR3 is 13 amino acids. Between the trimmed V and J ends, which lost 3 bases and 3 bases, there was a span of 6 bases. Germline CDR1 reads MNHEY; CDR2 reads SMNVEV (reference sequence). The CDR3 protein is CASSFSVYNEQFF. Here the CDR3 DNA reads TGTGCCAGCAGTTTCTCCGTCTACAATGAGCAGTTCTTC.

The V call is TRBV6-2 or TRBV6-3, the J call TRBJ2-5; tentative D call: TRBD2 (5 bases). The length of the CDR3 is 14 residues. Germline values: CDR1 MNHEY, CDR2 SVGEGT. Trimming stripped 6 bases from V and 5 bases from J, with 16 bases between. This CDR3 reads CASSPSEVRETQYF. The CDR3 region has the DNA TGTGCCAGCAGCCCATCGGAGGTTCGGGAGACCCAGTACTTC.

V gene TRBV30 combines with J gene TRBJ1-1; 8 bases align to TRBD1. Trimming took 5 bases from V and 4 from J; bases not matched to a gene: 6. Looked up from germline, CDR1 is GTSNPN and CDR2 is SVGIG (reference sequence). The CDR3 has 13 residues. CDR3 loop: CAWAPTGGTEAFF. The CDR3 nucleotides are TGTGCCTGGGCTCCAACAGGGGGCACTGAAGCTTTCTTT. Looking up the rest from reference TRBV30 and TRBJ1-1 gives the full variable domain: SQTIHQWPATLVQPVGSPLSLECTVEGTSNPNLYWYRQAAGRGLQLLFYSVGIGQISSEVPQNLSASRPQDRQFILSSKKLLLSDSGFYLCAWAPTGGTEAFFGQGTRLTVV.

The gene calls are TRBV4-3 and TRBJ2-4; TRBD1 or TRBD2 may be the D gene (5 bases each). The CDR3 covers 13 residues. Per the germline V gene, CDR1 is LGHNA and CDR2 is YSLEER. Trimming took 1 base from V and 9 from J, leaving 10 bases between them. The CDR3 bases are TGCGCCAGCAGCCAAGGGGACGTGGGCATTCAGTACTTC. Translation: CASSQGDVGIQYF.

V usage is TRBV24-1 and J usage is TRBJ2-3; no reliable D call. The CDR3 runs 12 residues. Trimming took 1 base from V and 10 from J, leaving 8 bases between them. Germline assignment: CDR1 KGHDR and CDR2 SFDVKD. DNA for the CDR3: TGTGCCACCAGTGATTTTTCAACTTCGCAGTATTTT. This gives the protein CATSDFSTSQYF.

V gene TRBV4-3 combines with J gene TRBJ2-7; D may be TRBD2 (6 bases). Trimming took off 4 bases at V and 3 bases at J, with 10 bases between the two ends. Germline loops: CDR1 LGHNA, CDR2 YSLEER. The CDR3 loop spans 13 amino acids. In DNA, the CDR3 is TGCGCCAGCAGCCCGGACTACAGCTACGAGCAGTACTTC. This gives the protein CASSPDYSYEQYF.

This clonotype was counted a few times. The V and J genes are TRBV7-8 and TRBJ2-6; D may match TRBD1 or TRBD2 (5 bases each). Trimming removed 5 bases from V and 0 bases from J, with 17 bases in between. Germline V gene sequence: CDR1 SGHVS, CDR2 FQNEAQ. There are 18 residues in the CDR3. The CDR3 bases are TGTGCCAGCAGCCCTGTCCGGGGACCTTACTCTGGGGCCAACGTCCTGACTTTC. It yields the protein CASSPVRGPYSGANVLTF.

At least ten counts were recorded for this clonotype. The genes are TRBV29-1 and TRBJ1-2, with D maybe TRBD1 (5 bases). V was clipped by 7 bases and J by 6 bases, with 15 bases between them. Germline values: CDR1 SQVTM, CDR2 ANQGSEA. This CDR3 region has 12 residues. DNA for the CDR3: TGCAGCGCAAAAACTGGGGGTGATGGCTACACCTTC. This gives the protein CSAKTGGDGYTF.